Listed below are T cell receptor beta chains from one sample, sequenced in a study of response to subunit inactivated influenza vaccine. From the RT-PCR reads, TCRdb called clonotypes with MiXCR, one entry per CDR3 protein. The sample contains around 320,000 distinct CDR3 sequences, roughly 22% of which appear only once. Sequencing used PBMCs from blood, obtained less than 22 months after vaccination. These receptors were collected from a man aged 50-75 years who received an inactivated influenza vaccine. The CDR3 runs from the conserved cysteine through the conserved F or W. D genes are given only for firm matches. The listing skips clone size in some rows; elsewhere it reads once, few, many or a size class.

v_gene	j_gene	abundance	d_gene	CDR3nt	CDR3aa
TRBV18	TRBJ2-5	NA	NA	TGTGCCAGCTCACCGGATCAAGAGACCCAGTACTTC	CASSPDQETQYF
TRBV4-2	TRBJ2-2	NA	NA	TGTGCCAGCAGCCAAGTATCAGGGGACGGGGAGCTGTTTTTT	CASSQVSGDGELFF
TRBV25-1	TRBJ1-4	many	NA	TGTGCCAGCCGGTTGGGGGAAAAACTGTTTTTT	CASRLGEKLFF
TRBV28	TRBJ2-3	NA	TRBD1	TGTGCCAGCAGTCACCGACAGGGGGTCGGAACAGATACGCAGTATTTT	CASSHRQGVGTDTQYF
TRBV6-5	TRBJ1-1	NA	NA	TGTGCCAGCAGTTACTCCTTGGGGTCTGAAGCTTTCTTT	CASSYSLGSEAFF
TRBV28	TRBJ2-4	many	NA	TGTGCCAGCAGTCTCCAGGGAGCCAAAAACATTCAGTACTTC	CASSLQGAKNIQYF
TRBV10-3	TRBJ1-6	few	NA	TGTGCCGCCTCAAGGGGGGGCCATTCACCCCTCCACTTT	CAASRGGHSPLHF
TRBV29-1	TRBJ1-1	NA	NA	TGCAGCGTTGGGGCCAGGGCTGAAGCTTTCTTT	CSVGARAEAFF
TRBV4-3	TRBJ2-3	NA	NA	TGCGCCAGCAGCCAGTCCCGGGCCAAGAAATCAGATACGCAGTATTTT	CASSQSRAKKSDTQYF
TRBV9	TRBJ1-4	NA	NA	TGTGCCAGCAGCGTAGCTCCACTCTCTGGGGAAAAACTGTTTTTT	CASSVAPLSGEKLFF
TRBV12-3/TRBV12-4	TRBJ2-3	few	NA	TGTGCCAGCAGGTTCTCGGGGACAGATACGCAGTATTTT	CASRFSGTDTQYF
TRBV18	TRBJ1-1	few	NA	TGTGCCAGCTCCCCTCCCGGGACACTGAACACTGAAGCTTTCTTT	CASSPPGTLNTEAFF
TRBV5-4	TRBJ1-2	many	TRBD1	TGTGCCAGCAGTTCAACAGGGGGCTATGGCTACACCTTC	CASSSTGGYGYTF
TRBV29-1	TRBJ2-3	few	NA	TGCAGCGTTGATGCAGGGGGTAGTAACCCGGGGGATATGTATACGCAGTATTTT	CSVDAGGSNPGDMYTQYF
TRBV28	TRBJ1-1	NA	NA	TGTACCAGCAGACTCCGGGACAAAGAAGCTTTCTTT	CTSRLRDKEAFF
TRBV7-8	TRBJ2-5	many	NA	TGTGCCAGCAGCTTAGCTCTTAATGTCTTCGAGACCCAGTACTTC	CASSLALNVFETQYF
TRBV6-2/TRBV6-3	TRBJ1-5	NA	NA	TGTGCCAGCAGTTGGGGGGGGCAGCCCCAGCATTTT	CASSWGGQPQHF
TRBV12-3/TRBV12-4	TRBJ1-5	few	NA	TGTGCCAGCAGTTTAAACGGAGGCCAGCCCCAGCATTTT	CASSLNGGQPQHF
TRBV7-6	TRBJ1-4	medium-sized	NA	TGTGCCAGCAGCTTAGCAACAGGGCCTAATGAAAAACTGTTTTTT	CASSLATGPNEKLFF
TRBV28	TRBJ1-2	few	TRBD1	TGTGCCAGCAGCTCCCCTGGTTGGGACAGGGGTTACTATGGCTACACCTTC	CASSSPGWDRGYYGYTF
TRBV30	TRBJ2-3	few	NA	TGTGCCTGGAGTGTCGGGGTAAACACAGATACGCAGTATTTT	CAWSVGVNTDTQYF
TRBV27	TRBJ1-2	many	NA	TGTGCCAGCAGTGCCCGTGGGGCTAACTATGGCTACACCTTC	CASSARGANYGYTF
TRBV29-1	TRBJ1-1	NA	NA	TGCAGCGTTGGTCAAGCGAACACTGAAGCTTTCTTT	CSVGQANTEAFF
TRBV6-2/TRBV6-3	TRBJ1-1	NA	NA	TGTGCCAGCAGGTATACTAAGGGGCCTGAAGCTTTCTTT	CASRYTKGPEAFF
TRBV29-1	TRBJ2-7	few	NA	TGCAGCGTTTGCGGGGACTCCTACGAGCAGTACTTC	CSVCGDSYEQYF
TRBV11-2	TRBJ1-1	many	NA	TGTGCCAGCAGCTTCAAACCGAACACTGAAGCTTTCTTT	CASSFKPNTEAFF
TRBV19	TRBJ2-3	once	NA	TGTGCCAGTAGTAAAGTTGACGGGAGAATAGATACGCAGTATTTT	CASSKVDGRIDTQYF
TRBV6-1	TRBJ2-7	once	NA	TGTGCCAGCAGTGGCGACAGCAATTTATTCTCCTACGAGCAGTACTTC	CASSGDSNLFSYEQYF
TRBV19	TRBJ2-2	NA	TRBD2	TGTGCCAGTAGTATTGGGCTAGCGGGGGACACCGGGGAGCTGTTTTTT	CASSIGLAGDTGELFF
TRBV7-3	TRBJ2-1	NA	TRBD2	TGTGCCAGCAGCTTCTCGGGACTAGCGGTCTACAATGAGCAGTTCTTC	CASSFSGLAVYNEQFF
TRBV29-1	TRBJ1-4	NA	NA	TGCAGCGTTGCAGACCTGGGAGCTAATGAAAAACTGTTTTTT	CSVADLGANEKLFF
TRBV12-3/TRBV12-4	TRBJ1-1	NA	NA	TGTGCCAGCAGTCAAGGCCGCCCTGAAGCTTTCTTT	CASSQGRPEAFF
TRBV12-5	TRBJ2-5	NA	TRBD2	TGTGCTAGTGGTTCTATCCTAGCGGGTGTTGGGACCCAGTACTTC	CASGSILAGVGTQYF
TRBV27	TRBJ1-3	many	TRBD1	TGTGCCAGCAGTTTTACAGGGGCAGCTGGAAACACCATATATTTT	CASSFTGAAGNTIYF
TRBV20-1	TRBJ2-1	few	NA	TGCAGTGCTAGAGTGAGCGGCCGGGATGGGCAGTTCTTC	CSARVSGRDGQFF
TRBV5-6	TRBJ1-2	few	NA	TGTGCCAGCAGCCCCTCCCCTCCTAGTTACTATGGCTACACCTTC	CASSPSPPSYYGYTF
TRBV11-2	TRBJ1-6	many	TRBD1	TGTGCCAGCAGCTACACAGGGGTTTCACCCCTCCACTTT	CASSYTGVSPLHF
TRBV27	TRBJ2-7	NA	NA	TGTGCCAGCAGTTTAGTTTTCGGTTCCTACGAGCAGTACTTC	CASSLVFGSYEQYF
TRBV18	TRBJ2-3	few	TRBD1	TGTGCCAGCTCACCACGCATGGGACAGATTTTCACAGATACGCAGTATTTT	CASSPRMGQIFTDTQYF
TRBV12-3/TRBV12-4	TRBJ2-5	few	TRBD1	TGTGCCAGCAGCCTTAAGCCAGGGGGCGTTCAAGAGACCCAGTACTTC	CASSLKPGGVQETQYF
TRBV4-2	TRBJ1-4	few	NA	TGTGCCAGCAGCCACCCCGGGCAGGGAGCTACTAATGAAAAACTGTTTTTT	CASSHPGQGATNEKLFF
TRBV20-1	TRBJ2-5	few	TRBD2	TGCAGTGCTAGAAATAAACTAGCGTACGAGACCCAGTACTTC	CSARNKLAYETQYF
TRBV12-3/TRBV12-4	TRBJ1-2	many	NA	TGTGCCAGCAGTTTCGGCTATGGCTACACCTTC	CASSFGYGYTF
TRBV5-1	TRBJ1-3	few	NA	TGCGCCAGCAGCTCAAGGCCGGGCGACTCTGGAAACACCATATATTTT	CASSSRPGDSGNTIYF
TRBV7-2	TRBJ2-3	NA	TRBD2	TGTGCCAGCAGCCTTAGCGGGGGGAGCACAGATACGCAGTATTTT	CASSLSGGSTDTQYF
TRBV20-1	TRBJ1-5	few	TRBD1	TGCAGTGCTAGAGGTCTATTCTTACAGGGGTATAGCAATCAGCCCCAGCATTTT	CSARGLFLQGYSNQPQHF
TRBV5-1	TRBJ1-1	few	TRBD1	TGCGCCAGCAGCTTGAGTTACAGGGGCACTGAAGCTTTCTTT	CASSLSYRGTEAFF
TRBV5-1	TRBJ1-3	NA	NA	TGCGCCAGCAGCCTGAGCTACGTGATCCCGGTTAACTCTGGAAACACCATATATTTT	CASSLSYVIPVNSGNTIYF
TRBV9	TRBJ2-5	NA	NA	TGTGCCAGCAGCGTATACGTGGGCAGCCAAGAGACCCAGTACTTC	CASSVYVGSQETQYF
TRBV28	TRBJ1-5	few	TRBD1	TGTGCCAGCAGACAAACCGGGACAGGGTATCAGCCCCAGCATTTT	CASRQTGTGYQPQHF
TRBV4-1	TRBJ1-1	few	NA	TGCGCCAGCAGCCAAGTTGACGGGTACCCTGAAGCTTTCTTT	CASSQVDGYPEAFF
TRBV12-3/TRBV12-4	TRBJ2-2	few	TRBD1	TGTGCCAGCACTTACGTCAGGGGGAACAGCGGGGAGCTGTTTTTT	CASTYVRGNSGELFF